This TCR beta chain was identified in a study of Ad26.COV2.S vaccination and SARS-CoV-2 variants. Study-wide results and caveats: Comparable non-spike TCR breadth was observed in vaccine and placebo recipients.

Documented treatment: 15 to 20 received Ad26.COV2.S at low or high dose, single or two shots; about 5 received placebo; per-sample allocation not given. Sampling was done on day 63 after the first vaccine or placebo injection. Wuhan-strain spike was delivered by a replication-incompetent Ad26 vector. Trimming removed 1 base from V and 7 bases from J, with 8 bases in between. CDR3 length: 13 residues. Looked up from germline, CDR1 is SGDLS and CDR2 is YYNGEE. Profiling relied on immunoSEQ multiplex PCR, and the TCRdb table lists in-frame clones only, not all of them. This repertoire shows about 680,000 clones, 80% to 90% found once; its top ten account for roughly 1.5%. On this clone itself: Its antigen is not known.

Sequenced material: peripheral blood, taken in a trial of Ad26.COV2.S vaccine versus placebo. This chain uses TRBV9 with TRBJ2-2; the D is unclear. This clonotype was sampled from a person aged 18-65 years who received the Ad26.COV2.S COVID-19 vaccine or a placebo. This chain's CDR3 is CASSVMGIGELFF. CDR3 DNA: TGTGCCAGCAGCGTAATGGGGATCGGGGAGCTGTTTTTT.